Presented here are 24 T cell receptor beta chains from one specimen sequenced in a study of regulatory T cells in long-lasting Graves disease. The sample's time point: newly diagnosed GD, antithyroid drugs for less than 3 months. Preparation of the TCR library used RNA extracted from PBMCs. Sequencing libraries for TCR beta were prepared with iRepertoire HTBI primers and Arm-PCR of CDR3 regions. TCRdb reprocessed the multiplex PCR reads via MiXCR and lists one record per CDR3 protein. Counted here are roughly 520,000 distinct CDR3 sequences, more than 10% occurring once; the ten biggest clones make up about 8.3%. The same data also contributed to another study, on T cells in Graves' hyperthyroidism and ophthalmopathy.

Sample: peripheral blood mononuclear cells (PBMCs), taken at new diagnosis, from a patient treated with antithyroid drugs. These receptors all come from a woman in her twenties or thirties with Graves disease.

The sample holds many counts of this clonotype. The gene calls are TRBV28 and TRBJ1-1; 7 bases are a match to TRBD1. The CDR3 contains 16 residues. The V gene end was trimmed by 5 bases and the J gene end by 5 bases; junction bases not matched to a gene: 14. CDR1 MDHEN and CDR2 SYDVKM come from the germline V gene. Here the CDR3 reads CASSITLGGGRTEAFF. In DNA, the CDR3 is TGTGCCAGCAGTATTACACTGGGAGGGGGCCGGACTGAAGCTTTCTTT.

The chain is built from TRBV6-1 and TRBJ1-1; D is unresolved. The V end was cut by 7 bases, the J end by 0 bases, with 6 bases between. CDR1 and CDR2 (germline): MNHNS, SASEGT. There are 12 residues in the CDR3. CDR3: CASKWLNTEAFF. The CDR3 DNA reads TGTGCCAGCAAATGGTTGAACACTGAAGCTTTCTTT.

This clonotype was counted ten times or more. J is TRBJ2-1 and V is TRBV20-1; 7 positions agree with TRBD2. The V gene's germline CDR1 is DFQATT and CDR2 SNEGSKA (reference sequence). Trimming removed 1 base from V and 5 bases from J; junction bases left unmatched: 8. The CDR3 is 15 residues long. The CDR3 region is CSARGEAGINNEQFF. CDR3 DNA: TGCAGTGCTAGAGGCGAAGCGGGGATAAACAATGAGCAGTTCTTC.

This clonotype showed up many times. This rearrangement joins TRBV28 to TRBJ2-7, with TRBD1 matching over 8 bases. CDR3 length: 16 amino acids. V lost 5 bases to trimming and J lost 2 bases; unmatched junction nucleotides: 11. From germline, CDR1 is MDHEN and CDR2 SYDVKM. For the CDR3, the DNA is TGTGCCAGCAGTCCTAGGCCGGGACAGGCTACCTACGAGCAGTACTTC. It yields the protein CASSPRPGQATYEQYF.

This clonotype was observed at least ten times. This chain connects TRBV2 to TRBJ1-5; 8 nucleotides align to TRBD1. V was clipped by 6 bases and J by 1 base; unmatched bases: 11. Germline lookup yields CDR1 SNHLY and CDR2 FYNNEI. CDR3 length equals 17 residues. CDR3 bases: TGTGCCAGCAGCTCCGGGACAGGCTATTGGAGCAATCAGCCCCAGCATTTT. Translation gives CASSSGTGYWSNQPQHF.

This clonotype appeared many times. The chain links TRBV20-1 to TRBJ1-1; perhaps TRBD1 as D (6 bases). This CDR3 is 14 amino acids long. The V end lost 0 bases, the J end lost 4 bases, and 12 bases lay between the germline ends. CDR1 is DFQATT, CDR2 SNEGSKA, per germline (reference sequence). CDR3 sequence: CSARDGGPGTEAFF. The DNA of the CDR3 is TGCAGTGCTAGAGATGGGGGGCCTGGCACTGAAGCTTTCTTT.

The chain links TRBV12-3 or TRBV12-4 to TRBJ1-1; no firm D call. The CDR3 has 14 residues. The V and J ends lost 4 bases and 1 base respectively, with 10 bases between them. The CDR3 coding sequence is TGTGCCAGCAGTTCCACAGATAGGAACACTGAAGCTTTCTTT. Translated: CASSSTDRNTEAFF.

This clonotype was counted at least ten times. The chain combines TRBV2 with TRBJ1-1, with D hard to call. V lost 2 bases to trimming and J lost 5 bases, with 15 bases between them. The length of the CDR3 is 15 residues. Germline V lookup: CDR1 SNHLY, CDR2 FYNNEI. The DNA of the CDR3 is TGTGCCAGCAGTGAAAGAAGGTCAACGAGGACTGAAGCTTTCTTT. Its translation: CASSERRSTRTEAFF.

The CDR3 nucleotides are TGTGCCAGCAGTCAGTTCGGGACTGGTGGAGACACTGAAGCTTTCTTT. Translated, it gives CASSQFGTGGDTEAFF. The rearrangement joins TRBV12-3 or TRBV12-4 to TRBJ1-1, with D tentatively TRBD1 (5 bases). CDR3 length: 16 amino acids. V was trimmed by 5 bases and J by 3 bases, leaving 19 bases between them.

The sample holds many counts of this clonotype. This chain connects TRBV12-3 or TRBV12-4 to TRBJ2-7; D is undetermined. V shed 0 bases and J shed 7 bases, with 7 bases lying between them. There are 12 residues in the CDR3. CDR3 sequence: CASSLARKEQYF. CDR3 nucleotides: TGTGCCAGCAGTTTAGCCCGGAAAGAGCAGTACTTC.

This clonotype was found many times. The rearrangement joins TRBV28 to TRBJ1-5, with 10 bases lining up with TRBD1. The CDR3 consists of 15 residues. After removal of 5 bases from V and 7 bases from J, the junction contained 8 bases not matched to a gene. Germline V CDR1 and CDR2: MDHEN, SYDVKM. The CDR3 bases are TGTGCCAGCAGTCTCTCCGGGACAGGGGTGCAGCCCCAGCATTTT. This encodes CASSLSGTGVQPQHF.

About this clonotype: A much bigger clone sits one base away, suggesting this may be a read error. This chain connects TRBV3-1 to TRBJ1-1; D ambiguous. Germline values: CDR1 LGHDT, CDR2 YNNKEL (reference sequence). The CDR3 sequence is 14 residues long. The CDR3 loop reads CVSSQFSSVTEAFF. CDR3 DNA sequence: TGTGTCAGCAGCCAATTTTCTTCGGTCACTGAAGCTTTCTTT.

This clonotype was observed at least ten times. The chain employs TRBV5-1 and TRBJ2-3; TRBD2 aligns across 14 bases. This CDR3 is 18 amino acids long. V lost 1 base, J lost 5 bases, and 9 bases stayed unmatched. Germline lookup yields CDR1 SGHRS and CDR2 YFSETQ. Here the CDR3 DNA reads TGCGCCAGCAGCTTGCCGGGACTAGCGGGAGTTTCGGGAGATACGCAGTATTTT. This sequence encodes CASSLPGLAGVSGDTQYF.

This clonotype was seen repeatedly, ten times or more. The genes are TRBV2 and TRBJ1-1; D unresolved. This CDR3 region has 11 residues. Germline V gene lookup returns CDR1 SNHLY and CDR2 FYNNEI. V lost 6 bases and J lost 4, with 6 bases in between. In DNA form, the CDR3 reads TGTGCCAGCAGCTGGAGCACTGAAGCTTTCTTT. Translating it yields CASSWSTEAFF.

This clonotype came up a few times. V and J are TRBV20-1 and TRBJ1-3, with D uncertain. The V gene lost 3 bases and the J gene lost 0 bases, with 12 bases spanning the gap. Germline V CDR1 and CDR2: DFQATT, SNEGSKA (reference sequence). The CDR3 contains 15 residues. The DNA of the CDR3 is TGCAGTGCTAGTATCGACGGACGCTCTGGAAACACCATATATTTT. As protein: CSASIDGRSGNTIYF.

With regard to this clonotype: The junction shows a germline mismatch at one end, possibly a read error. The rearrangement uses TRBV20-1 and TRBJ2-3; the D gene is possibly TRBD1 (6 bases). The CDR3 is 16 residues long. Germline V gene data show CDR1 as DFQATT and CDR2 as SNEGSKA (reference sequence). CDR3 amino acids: CSARGLSKWDTNTQYF. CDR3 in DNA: TGCAGTGCCAGAGGACTCTCAAAATGGGACACAAATACGCAGTATTTT.

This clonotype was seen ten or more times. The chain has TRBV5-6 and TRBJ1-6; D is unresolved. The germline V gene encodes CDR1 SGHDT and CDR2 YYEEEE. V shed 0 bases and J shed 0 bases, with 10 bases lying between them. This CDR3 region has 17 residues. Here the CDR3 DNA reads TGTGCCAGCAGCTTGGCCTCTTTGAGCTCCTATAATTCACCCCTCCACTTT. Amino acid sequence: CASSLASLSSYNSPLHF.

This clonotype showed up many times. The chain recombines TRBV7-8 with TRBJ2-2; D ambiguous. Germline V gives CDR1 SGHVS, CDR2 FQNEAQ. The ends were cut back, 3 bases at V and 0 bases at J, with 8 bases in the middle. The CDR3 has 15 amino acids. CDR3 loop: CASSFRGSNTGELFF. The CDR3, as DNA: TGTGCCAGCAGCTTTAGAGGATCGAACACCGGGGAGCTGTTTTTT.

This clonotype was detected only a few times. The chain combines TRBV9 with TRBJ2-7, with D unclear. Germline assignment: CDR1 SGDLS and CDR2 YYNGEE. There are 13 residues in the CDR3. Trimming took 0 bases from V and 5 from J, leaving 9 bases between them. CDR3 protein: CASSVGFLDEQYF. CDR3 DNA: TGTGCCAGCAGCGTAGGTTTCCTGGACGAGCAGTACTTC.

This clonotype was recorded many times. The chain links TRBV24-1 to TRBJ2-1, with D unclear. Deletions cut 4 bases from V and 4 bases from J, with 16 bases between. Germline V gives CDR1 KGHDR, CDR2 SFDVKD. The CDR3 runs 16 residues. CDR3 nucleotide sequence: TGTGCCACCAGTGACCCGTATGTTGGGAATTACAATGAGCAGTTCTTC. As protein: CATSDPYVGNYNEQFF.

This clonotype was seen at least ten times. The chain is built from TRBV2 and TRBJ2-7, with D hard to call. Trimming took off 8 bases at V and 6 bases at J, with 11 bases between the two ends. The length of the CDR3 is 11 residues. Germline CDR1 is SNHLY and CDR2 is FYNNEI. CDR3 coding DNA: TGTGCCAGCCGGTCGAGTTCCGAGCAGTACTTC. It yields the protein CASRSSSEQYF.

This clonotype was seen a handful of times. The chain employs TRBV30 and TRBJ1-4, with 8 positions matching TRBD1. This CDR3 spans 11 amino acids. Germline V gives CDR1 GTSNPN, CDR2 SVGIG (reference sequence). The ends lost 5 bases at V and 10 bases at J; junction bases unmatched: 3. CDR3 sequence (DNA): TGTGCCTGGCTCAGGGGGCGAAAACTGTTTTTT. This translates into CAWLRGRKLFF.

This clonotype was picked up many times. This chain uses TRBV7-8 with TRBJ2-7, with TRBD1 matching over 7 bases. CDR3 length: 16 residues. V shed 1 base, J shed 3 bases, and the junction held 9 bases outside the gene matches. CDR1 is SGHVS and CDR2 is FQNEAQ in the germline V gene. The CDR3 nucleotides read TGTGCCAGCAGCTTAGTTTTTGGGGACAGAAACTACGAGCAGTACTTC. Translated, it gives CASSLVFGDRNYEQYF.

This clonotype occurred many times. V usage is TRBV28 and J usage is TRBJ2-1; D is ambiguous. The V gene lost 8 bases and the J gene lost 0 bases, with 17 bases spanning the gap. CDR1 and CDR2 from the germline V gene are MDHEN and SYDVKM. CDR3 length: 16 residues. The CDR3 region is CASHSKWQSSYNEQFF. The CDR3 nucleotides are TGTGCCAGCCATTCGAAGTGGCAGAGCTCCTACAATGAGCAGTTCTTC.